This TCR beta chain stems from a study of control samples from healthy donors and cancer patients. V trimming: 2 bases; J trimming: 1 base; junction bases outside the gene matches: 13. The CDR3 is 20 residues long. CDR1 is MNHNS, CDR2 SASEGT, per germline. The data were produced by immunoSEQ multiplex PCR, yet TCRdb's version contains in-frame clones alone and is incomplete. The sample consists of 190,000 or so clones, roughly 93% of them appearing once. The sequencing sample was made of blood. This sequence originates from a man aged 18 to 29 in good health. The J gene is TRBJ2-7, the V gene TRBV6-1; 14 positions agree with TRBD2. CDR3 amino acids: CASSEYIKGLAGVYSYEQYF. The CDR3 DNA reads as TGTGCCAGCAGTGAATATATAAAGGGACTAGCGGGGGTTTATTCCTACGAGCAGTACTTC.